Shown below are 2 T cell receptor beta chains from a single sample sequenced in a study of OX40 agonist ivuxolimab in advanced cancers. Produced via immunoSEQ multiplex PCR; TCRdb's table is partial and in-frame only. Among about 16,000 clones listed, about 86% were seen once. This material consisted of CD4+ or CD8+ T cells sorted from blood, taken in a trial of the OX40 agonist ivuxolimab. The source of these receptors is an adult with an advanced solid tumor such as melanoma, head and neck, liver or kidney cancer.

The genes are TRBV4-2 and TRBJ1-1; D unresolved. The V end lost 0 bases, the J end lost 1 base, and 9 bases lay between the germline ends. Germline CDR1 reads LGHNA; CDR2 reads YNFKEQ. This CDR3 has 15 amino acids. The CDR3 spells CASSQERTQNTEAFF. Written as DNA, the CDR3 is TGTGCCAGCAGCCAAGAGCGGACTCAGAACACTGAAGCTTTCTTT.

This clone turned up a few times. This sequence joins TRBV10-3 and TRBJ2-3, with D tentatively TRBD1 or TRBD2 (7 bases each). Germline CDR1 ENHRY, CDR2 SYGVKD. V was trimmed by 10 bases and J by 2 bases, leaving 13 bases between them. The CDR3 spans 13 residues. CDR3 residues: CATRGGATDTQYF. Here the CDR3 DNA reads TGTGCCACCAGGGGGGGGGCCACAGATACGCAGTATTTT.